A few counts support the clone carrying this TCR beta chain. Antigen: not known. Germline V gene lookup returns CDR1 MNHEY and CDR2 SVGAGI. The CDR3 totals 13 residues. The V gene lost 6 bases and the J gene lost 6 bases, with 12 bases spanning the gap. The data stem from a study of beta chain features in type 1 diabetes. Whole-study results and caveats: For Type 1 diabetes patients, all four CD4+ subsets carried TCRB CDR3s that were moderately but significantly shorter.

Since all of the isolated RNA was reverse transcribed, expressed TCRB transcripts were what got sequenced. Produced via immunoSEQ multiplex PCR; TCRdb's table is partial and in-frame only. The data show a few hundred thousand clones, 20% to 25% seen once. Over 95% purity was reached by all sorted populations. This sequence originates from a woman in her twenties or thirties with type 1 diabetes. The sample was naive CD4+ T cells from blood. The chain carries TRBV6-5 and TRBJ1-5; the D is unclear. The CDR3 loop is CASRPRQGQPQHF. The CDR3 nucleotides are TGTGCCAGCAGACCCAGACAAGGTCAGCCCCAGCATTTT.